The sequence of this T cell receptor (beta chain) was determined in a study of technical replicates of blood from a few donors. This CDR3 region has 14 residues. V shed 4 bases and J 6 bases; nucleotides not matched to a gene: 6. Germline assignment: CDR1 SGHDT and CDR2 YYEEEE. Profiling relied on immunoSEQ multiplex PCR, and the TCRdb table lists in-frame clones only, not all of them. The sample includes approximately 81,000 clones, about 94% seen only once; the top ten take about 0.37%. The genes are TRBV5-6 and TRBJ1-1; 10 bases are shared with TRBD1. What was sequenced was T cells isolated from PBMCs. This sequence was found in a human donor in good health. The CDR3 nucleotides read TGTGCCAGCAGCCCGGGACAGGGGTTTTCTGAAGCTTTCTTT. It translates to CASSPGQGFSEAFF.